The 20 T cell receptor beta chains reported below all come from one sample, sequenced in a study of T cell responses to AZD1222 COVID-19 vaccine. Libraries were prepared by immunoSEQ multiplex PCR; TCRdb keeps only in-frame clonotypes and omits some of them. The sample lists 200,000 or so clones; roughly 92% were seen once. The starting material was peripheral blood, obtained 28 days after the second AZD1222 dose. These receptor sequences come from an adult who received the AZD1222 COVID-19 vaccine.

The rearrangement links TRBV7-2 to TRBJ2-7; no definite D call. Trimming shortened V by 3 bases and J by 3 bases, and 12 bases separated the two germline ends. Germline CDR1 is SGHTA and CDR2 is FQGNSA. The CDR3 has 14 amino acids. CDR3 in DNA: TGTGCCAGCAGCTTTAGCCATCAGGTCTACGAGCAGTACTTC. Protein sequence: CASSFSHQVYEQYF. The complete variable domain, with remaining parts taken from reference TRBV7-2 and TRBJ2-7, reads GAGVSQSPSNKVTEKGKDVELRCDPISGHTALYWYRQSLGQGLEFLIYFQGNSAPDKSGLPSDRFSAERTGGSVSTLTIQRTQQEDSAVYLCASSFSHQVYEQYFGPGTRLTVT.

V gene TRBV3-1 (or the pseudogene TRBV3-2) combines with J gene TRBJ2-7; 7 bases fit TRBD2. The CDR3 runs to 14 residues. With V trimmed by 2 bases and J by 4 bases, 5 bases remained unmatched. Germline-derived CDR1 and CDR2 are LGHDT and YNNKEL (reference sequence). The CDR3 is CASSQSGMYYEQYF. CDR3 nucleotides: TGTGCCAGCAGCCAAAGCGGGATGTATTACGAGCAGTACTTC.

DNA of the CDR3: TGTGCCAGCAGCCTCCGGGACCTCACCTACGAGCAGTACTTC. This gives the protein CASSLRDLTYEQYF. The rearrangement links TRBV3-1 (or the pseudogene TRBV3-2) to TRBJ2-7, with D perhaps matching TRBD1 or TRBD2 (5 bases each). Germline V lookup: CDR1 LGHDT, CDR2 YNNKEL (reference sequence). The ends were cut back, 4 bases at V and 2 bases at J, with 12 bases in the middle. This CDR3 region has 14 residues.

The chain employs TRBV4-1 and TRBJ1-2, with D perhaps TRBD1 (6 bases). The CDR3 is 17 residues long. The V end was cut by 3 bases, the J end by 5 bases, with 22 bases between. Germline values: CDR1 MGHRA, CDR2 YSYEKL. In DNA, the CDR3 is TGCGCCAGCAGCCATTCGGAGCGGGGGGCAGATGGGTATGGCTACACCTTC. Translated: CASSHSERGADGYGYTF.

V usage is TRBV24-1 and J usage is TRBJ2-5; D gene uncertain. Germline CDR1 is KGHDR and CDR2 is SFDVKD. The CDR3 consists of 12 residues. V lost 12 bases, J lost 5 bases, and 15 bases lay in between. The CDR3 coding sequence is TGTGCCCCGCCTCTGCCCTCGGAGACCCAGTACTTC. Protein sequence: CAPPLPSETQYF.

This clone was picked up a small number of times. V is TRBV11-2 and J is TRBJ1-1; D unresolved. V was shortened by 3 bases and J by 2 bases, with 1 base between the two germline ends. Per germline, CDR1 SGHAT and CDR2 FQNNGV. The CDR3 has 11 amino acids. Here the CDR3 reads CASSFNTEAFF. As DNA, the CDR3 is TGTGCCAGCAGCTTCAACACTGAAGCTTTCTTT.

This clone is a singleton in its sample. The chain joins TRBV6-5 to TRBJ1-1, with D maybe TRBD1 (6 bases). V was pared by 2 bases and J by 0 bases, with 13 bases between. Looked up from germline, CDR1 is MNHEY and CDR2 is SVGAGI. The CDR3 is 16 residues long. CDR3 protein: CASSYGQGTMNTEAFF. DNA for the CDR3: TGTGCCAGCAGTTACGGGCAGGGGACAATGAACACTGAAGCTTTCTTT.

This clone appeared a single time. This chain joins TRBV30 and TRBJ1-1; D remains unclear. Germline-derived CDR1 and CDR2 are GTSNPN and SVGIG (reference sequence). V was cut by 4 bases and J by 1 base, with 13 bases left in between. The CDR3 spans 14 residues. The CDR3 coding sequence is TGTGCCTGGAAGATTTCCCTCAGGAACACTGAAGCTTTCTTT. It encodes CAWKISLRNTEAFF.

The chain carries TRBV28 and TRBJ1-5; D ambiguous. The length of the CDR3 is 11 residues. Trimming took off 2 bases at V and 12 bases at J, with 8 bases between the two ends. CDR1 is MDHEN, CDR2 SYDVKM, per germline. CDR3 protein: CASSLKGFQHF. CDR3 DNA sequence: TGTGCCAGCAGTTTAAAGGGATTCCAGCATTTT.

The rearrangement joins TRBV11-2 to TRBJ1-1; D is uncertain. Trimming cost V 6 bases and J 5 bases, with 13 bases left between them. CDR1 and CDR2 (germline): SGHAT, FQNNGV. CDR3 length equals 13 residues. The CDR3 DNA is TGTGCCAGCAGTATAGGGTTGGGGACTGAAGCTTTCTTT. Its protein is CASSIGLGTEAFF.

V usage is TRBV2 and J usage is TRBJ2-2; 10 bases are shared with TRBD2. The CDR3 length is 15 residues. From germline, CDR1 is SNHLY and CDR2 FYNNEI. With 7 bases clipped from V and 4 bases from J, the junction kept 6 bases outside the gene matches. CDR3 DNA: TGTGCCAGCACGTGGACTAGCGGTCGCACCGGGGAGCTGTTTTTT. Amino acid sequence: CASTWTSGRTGELFF. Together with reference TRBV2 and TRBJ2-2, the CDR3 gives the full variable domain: EPEVTQTPSHQVTQMGQEVILRCVPISNHLYFYWYRQILGQKVEFLVSFYNNEISEKSEIFDDQFSVERPDGSNFTLKIRSTKLEDSAMYFCASTWTSGRTGELFFGEGSRLTVL.

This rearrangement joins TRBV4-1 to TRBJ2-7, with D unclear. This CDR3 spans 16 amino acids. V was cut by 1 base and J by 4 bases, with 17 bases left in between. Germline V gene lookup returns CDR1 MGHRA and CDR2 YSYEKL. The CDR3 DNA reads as TGCGCCAGCAGCCAAGGTCCCTTCCGCTCGCATTACGAGCAGTACTTC. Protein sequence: CASSQGPFRSHYEQYF.

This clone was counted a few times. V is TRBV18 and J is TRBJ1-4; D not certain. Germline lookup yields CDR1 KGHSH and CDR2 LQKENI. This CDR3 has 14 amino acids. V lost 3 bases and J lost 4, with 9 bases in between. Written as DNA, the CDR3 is TGTGCCAGCTCACCGGAGGGAGTTAATGAAAAACTGTTTTTT. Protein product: CASSPEGVNEKLFF.

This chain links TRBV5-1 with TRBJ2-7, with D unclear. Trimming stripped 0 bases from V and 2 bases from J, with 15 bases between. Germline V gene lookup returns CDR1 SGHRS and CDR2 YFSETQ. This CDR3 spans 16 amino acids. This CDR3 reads CASSLGADMQAYEQYF. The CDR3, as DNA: TGCGCCAGCAGCTTGGGGGCCGACATGCAAGCCTACGAGCAGTACTTC.

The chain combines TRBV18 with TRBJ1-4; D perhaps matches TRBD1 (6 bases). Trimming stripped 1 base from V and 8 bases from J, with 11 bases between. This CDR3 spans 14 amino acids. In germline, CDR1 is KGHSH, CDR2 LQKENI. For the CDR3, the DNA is TGTGCCAGCTCACCACAGGGGCAGGGGGAAAAACTGTTTTTT. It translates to CASSPQGQGEKLFF.

The CDR3 reads CASTPQGLYGYTF. DNA for the CDR3: TGTGCCAGCACCCCCCAGGGGCTTTATGGCTACACCTTC. V is TRBV28 and J is TRBJ1-2; a possible D gene is TRBD1 (6 bases). V was cut by 7 bases and J by 5 bases, with 14 bases left in between. This CDR3 comprises 13 residues. Germline CDR1 and CDR2: MDHEN and SYDVKM.

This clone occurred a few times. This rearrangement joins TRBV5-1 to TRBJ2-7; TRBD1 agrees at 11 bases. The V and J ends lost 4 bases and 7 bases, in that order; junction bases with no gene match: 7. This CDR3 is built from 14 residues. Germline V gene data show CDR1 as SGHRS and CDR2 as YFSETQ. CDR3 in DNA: TGCGCCAGCAGCGGGACAGGGGGTTCTCTGGAGCAGTACTTC. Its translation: CASSGTGGSLEQYF.

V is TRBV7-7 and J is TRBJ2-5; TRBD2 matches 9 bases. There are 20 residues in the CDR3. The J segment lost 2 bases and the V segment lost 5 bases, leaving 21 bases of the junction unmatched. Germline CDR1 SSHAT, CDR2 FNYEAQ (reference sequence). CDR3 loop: CASSPPQRGVAGALQETQYF. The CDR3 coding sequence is TGTGCCAGCAGCCCCCCGCAGAGAGGAGTAGCGGGGGCGTTACAAGAGACCCAGTACTTC.

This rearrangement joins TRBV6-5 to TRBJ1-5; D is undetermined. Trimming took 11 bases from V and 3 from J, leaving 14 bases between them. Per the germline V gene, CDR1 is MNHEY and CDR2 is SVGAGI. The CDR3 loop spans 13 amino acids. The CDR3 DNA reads TGTGCCGGTGGAAGGTTAAACAATCAGCCCCAGCATTTT. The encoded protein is CAGGRLNNQPQHF.

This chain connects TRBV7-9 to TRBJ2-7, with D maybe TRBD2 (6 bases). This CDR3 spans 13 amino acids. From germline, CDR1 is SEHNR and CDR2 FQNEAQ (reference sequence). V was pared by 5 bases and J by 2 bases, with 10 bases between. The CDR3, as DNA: TGTGCCAGCAGCGGGGACTTTCCCTACGAGCAGTACTTC. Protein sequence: CASSGDFPYEQYF.